These 11 T cell receptor beta chains were sequenced from one sample in a study of monozygotic twins with inflammatory bowel disease (dated by TCRdb to between 2017 and 2020). Library creation used 5' RACE. Instrument on record: Illumina HiSeq 2500. After TCRdb reprocessed the reads, each CDR3 protein sequence was kept as one row, without DNA. The sample table gives about 200,000 distinct CDR3 sequences. The ten biggest clones cover roughly 8% of the sample. Sequencing was carried out using blood. The receptor source for this set is a human donor with ulcerative colitis or Crohn's disease, or a healthy co-twin of an affected twin (not recorded which).

The chain is built from TRBV6-1 and TRBJ2-7. From germline, CDR1 is MNHNS and CDR2 SASEGT. This CDR3 is built from 11 residues. CDR3 amino acids: CASSVGYEQYF.

This sequence joins TRBV5-1 and TRBJ2-1; no DNA is available, so the TRBD1 call from TCRdb remains unchecked. CDR1 and CDR2 (germline): SGHRS, YFSETQ. CDR3 length equals 14 residues. The CDR3 reads CASSLEGARNEQFF.

CDR3 amino acids: CAAGRDNTGELFF. This chain uses TRBV24-1 with TRBJ2-2; TCRdb names TRBD1, which stays unverified in the absence of DNA. CDR1 is KGHDR, CDR2 SFDVKD, per germline. The CDR3 sequence is 13 residues long.

The chain joins TRBV28 to TRBJ2-4; TCRdb's assignment of TRBD1 cannot be checked, as there is no DNA. The germline V gene encodes CDR1 MDHEN and CDR2 SYDVKM. CDR3 length equals 14 residues. The CDR3: CASSRDSEENIQYF.

The chain links TRBV6-5 to TRBJ2-5; the TRBD1 assignment by TCRdb is unverifiable without DNA. Germline assignment: CDR1 MNHEY and CDR2 SVGAGI. This CDR3 spans 15 amino acids. The chain's CDR3 is CASSYGQGFQETQYF.

The chain carries TRBV27 and TRBJ2-3; the TRBD1 assignment by TCRdb is unverifiable without DNA. The germline V gene has CDR1 MNHEY and CDR2 SMNVEV (reference sequence). The CDR3 spans 18 residues. The CDR3 protein is CASSSLDRTTPYTDTQYF.

This chain uses TRBV5-1 with TRBJ2-7; TCRdb gives TRBD1 as the D gene, but with no DNA this cannot be confirmed. Germline loops: CDR1 SGHRS, CDR2 YFSETQ. The CDR3 extends over 15 amino acids. CDR3 region: CASSLVLGVEGEQYF.

The rearrangement uses TRBV4-1 and TRBJ2-1; the D gene TCRdb calls, TRBD1, cannot be checked with no DNA. The CDR3 is 13 amino acids. Germline CDR1 MGHRA, CDR2 YSYEKL. The CDR3 reads CASSREPGNEQFF.

The V and J genes are TRBV12-3 or TRBV12-4 and TRBJ1-5. This CDR3 spans 16 amino acids. The CDR3 loop is CASSLWEGQRQQPQHF.

The V call is TRBV7-2, the J call TRBJ1-5; the TCRdb call, TRBD1, lacks DNA for checking. In germline, CDR1 is SGHTA, CDR2 FQGNSA. This CDR3 is 15 amino acids long. CDR3 sequence: CASSGPTGVNQPQHF. Combining the CDR3 with reference TRBV7-2 and TRBJ1-5 gives the whole variable domain GAGVSQSPSNKVTEKGKDVELRCDPISGHTALYWYRQSLGQGLEFLIYFQGNSAPDKSGLPSDRFSAERTGGSVSTLTIQRTQQEDSAVYLCASSGPTGVNQPQHFGDGTRLSIL.

This chain joins TRBV7-2 and TRBJ2-3. The CDR3 covers 16 residues. Germline V lookup: CDR1 SGHTA, CDR2 FQGNSA. CDR3: CASSLAATSGTDTQYF.